The 4 T cell receptor beta chains below all came from one sample that was sequenced in a study of blood T cell repertoires in COVID-19. TCRdb's copy holds only in-frame clones and misses some; the assay was immunoSEQ multiplex PCR. The table records 180,000 or so clones, approximately 90% of them present only once. The specimen was peripheral blood. The receptors shown here come from a man between 18 and 29 years old with active or convalescent COVID-19.

The V and J genes are TRBV5-1 and TRBJ2-7, with D maybe TRBD2 (6 bases). The CDR3 totals 14 residues. V dropped 0 bases and J dropped 1 base, with 8 bases sitting between them. The germline V gene has CDR1 SGHRS and CDR2 YFSETQ. In DNA, the CDR3 is TGCGCCAGCAGCTTGGCCGGGGGATCCTACGAGCAGTACGTC. This encodes CASSLAGGSYEQYV.

The chain uses TRBV5-6 and TRBJ2-7; tentatively, D is TRBD2 (5 bases). The CDR3 runs 15 residues. V was pared by 1 base and J by 5 bases, with 16 bases between. Germline V gives CDR1 SGHDT, CDR2 YYEEEE. CDR3 in amino acids: CASSLWRSTRHEQYV. DNA of the CDR3: TGTGCCAGCAGCTTGTGGAGGTCAACTCGCCACGAGCAGTACGTC.

The chain joins TRBV4-3 to TRBJ1-1; TRBD1 aligns across 7 bases. Germline V gene data show CDR1 as LGHNA and CDR2 as YSLEER. V dropped 1 base and J dropped 5; count of bases not matched to a gene: 7. The CDR3 has 15 residues. Here the CDR3 reads CASSQGQGIGTEAFF. For the CDR3, the DNA is TGCGCCAGCAGCCAAGGACAGGGTATCGGGACTGAAGCTTTCTTT.

This chain connects TRBV5-4 to TRBJ1-2; D is unresolved. CDR1 is SGHNT, CDR2 YYREEE, per germline (reference sequence). The ends were cut back, 4 bases at V and 4 bases at J, with 11 bases in the middle. The CDR3 runs to 13 residues. For the CDR3, the DNA is TGTGCCAGCAGCCTGAAGGCGGGCTATGGCTACACCTTC. It yields the protein CASSLKAGYGYTF.